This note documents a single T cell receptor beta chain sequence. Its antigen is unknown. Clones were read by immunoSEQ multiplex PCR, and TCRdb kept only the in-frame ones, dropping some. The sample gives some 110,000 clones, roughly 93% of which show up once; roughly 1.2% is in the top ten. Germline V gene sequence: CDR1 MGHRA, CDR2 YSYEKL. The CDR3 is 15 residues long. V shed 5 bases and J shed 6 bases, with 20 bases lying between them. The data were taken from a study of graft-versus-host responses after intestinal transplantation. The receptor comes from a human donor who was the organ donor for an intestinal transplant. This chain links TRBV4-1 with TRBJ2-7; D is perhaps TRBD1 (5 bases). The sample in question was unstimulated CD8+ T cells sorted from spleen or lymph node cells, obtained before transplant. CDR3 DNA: TGCGCCAGCAGCTACACTGTTGCAGGGAAGGGCGAGCAGTACTTC. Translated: CASSYTVAGKGEQYF.